These 13 T cell receptor beta chains came from one sample sequenced in a study of beta chain features in type 1 diabetes. Of the isolated RNA, all was reverse transcribed, and so the sequenced material was expressed TCRB transcripts. Sequenced by immunoSEQ multiplex PCR; TCRdb stores in-frame clones only, minus some. The sample includes 200,000 to 250,000 clones, over 8.5% of them seen just once. The material sequenced was naive CD4+ T cells from blood. These receptors were collected from a woman aged 18-29 years in good health.

Only a few counts were recorded for this clone. The J gene is TRBJ2-7, the V gene TRBV4-1, with TRBD1 matching over 8 bases. Losses at the gene ends were 2 bases for V and 2 bases for J; bases not matched to a gene: 5. The CDR3 runs to 15 residues. Germline V gene lookup returns CDR1 MGHRA and CDR2 YSYEKL. Here the CDR3 reads CASSQPGTGTYEQYF. CDR3 nucleotides: TGCGCCAGCAGCCAACCCGGGACAGGCACCTACGAGCAGTACTTC.

This clone has only one observation. The chain uses TRBV30 and TRBJ1-6; maybe TRBD1 (5 bases). V was pared by 4 bases and J by 3 bases, with 10 bases between. The V gene's germline CDR1 is GTSNPN and CDR2 SVGIG (reference sequence). This CDR3 contains 14 residues. This chain's CDR3 is CAWNGGHYNSPLHF. The CDR3 DNA follows: TGTGCCTGGAACGGCGGACACTATAATTCACCCCTCCACTTT.

The CDR3 is CASIPRVAGGIGANVLTF. The CDR3 DNA reads as TGTGCCAGCATCCCTCGGGTGGCAGGGGGGATAGGGGCCAACGTCCTGACTTTC. This chain connects TRBV5-6 to TRBJ2-6; D is possibly TRBD1 (7 bases). The length of the CDR3 is 18 residues. CDR1 and CDR2 from the germline V gene are SGHDT and YYEEEE. V dropped 6 bases and J dropped 4 bases, with 23 bases sitting between them.

This clone has just a few counts. This chain links TRBV6-1 with TRBJ1-1; the match to TRBD1 covers 10 bases. With 7 bases clipped from V and 5 bases from J, the junction kept 7 bases outside the gene matches. Germline V gene sequence: CDR1 MNHNS, CDR2 SASEGT. CDR3 size: 14 residues. In DNA, the CDR3 is TGTGCCAGCACCCTAGACAGGGGGCTTACTGAAGCTTTCTTT. This gives the protein CASTLDRGLTEAFF.

The V and J genes are TRBV9 and TRBJ2-2; 10 bases are shared with TRBD2. The V segment lost 0 bases and the J segment 1 base; nucleotides outside the gene matches: 9. The CDR3 consists of 19 residues. CDR1 is SGDLS, CDR2 YYNGEE, per germline. Here the CDR3 DNA reads TGTGCCAGCAGCGTAGGGTCTAGCGGGGGATGGGAGAACACCGGGGAGCTGTTTTTT. As protein: CASSVGSSGGWENTGELFF.

V and J are TRBV13 and TRBJ2-2; 14 nucleotides match TRBD2. This CDR3 contains 18 residues. Germline V gene sequence: CDR1 PRHDT, CDR2 FYEKMQ (reference sequence). V lost 5 bases to trimming and J lost 2 bases; unmatched junction nucleotides: 7. CDR3 coding DNA: TGTGCCAGCAGCACCGGACTAGCGGGGGGCCCTAACACCGGGGAGCTGTTTTTT. Translation: CASSTGLAGGPNTGELFF.

V is TRBV4-2 and J is TRBJ1-4; no clear D gene. The CDR3 sequence is 15 residues long. Trimming left V 2 bases short and J 5 bases short, with 12 bases between. Germline assignment: CDR1 LGHNA and CDR2 YNFKEQ. The CDR3 DNA follows: TGTGCCAGCAGCCAAAATCGTGCGGGAAATGAAAAACTGTTTTTT. Translated: CASSQNRAGNEKLFF.

This clone was observed a few times. The rearrangement joins TRBV18 to TRBJ2-7; no definite D call. V was trimmed by 1 base and J by 1 base, leaving 8 bases between them. Germline lookup yields CDR1 KGHSH and CDR2 LQKENI. The length of the CDR3 is 14 residues. The CDR3 protein is CASSPQTGSYEQYF. CDR3 DNA sequence: TGTGCCAGCTCACCACAGACTGGTTCCTACGAGCAGTACTTC.

This clone occurred a few times. The V and J genes are TRBV7-9 and TRBJ2-1; 10 bases map to TRBD2. From germline, CDR1 is SEHNR and CDR2 FQNEAQ (reference sequence). The CDR3 length is 18 residues. Germline trimming cut 5 bases from V and 8 bases from J; bases unmatched to any gene: 18. The CDR3 region is CASSGQSGRDLRGDEQFF. The DNA for the CDR3 is TGTGCCAGCAGCGGCCAGAGCGGGAGGGATCTACGGGGCGATGAGCAGTTCTTC.

The V gene is TRBV5-5, the J gene TRBJ1-5; 12 bases map to TRBD1. CDR1 is SGHKS and CDR2 is YYEKEE in the germline V gene (reference sequence). The CDR3 length is 15 residues. V was pared by 4 bases and J by 3 bases, with 2 bases of the junction left unmatched. CDR3 sequence: CASSGTGGDNQPQHF. DNA for the CDR3: TGTGCCAGCAGCGGGACAGGGGGCGACAATCAGCCCCAGCATTTT.

This chain joins TRBV25-1 and TRBJ1-6, with 8 bases identical to TRBD1. The CDR3 covers 15 residues. With 4 bases clipped from V and 8 bases from J, the junction kept 7 bases outside the gene matches. Per germline, CDR1 MGHDK and CDR2 SYGVNS. CDR3 in amino acids: CASSGRTGMYSPLHF. The CDR3, as DNA: TGTGCCAGCAGTGGAAGGACAGGGATGTATTCACCCCTCCACTTT.

As for this clone: The same CDR3 can be traced to other DNA sequences in this sample. The chain has TRBV5-1 and TRBJ2-3, with TRBD2 matching 9 bases. V trimming: 5 bases; J trimming: 2 bases; junction bases outside the gene matches: 6. CDR3 length equals 15 residues. Germline CDR1 is SGHRS and CDR2 is YFSETQ. The CDR3 coding sequence is TGCGCCAGCAGGTCCGCGGGAGGGGTCACAGATACGCAGTATTTT. It specifies CASRSAGGVTDTQYF.

The chain recombines TRBV5-6 with TRBJ2-5, with TRBD2 matching over 9 bases. V lost 4 bases and J lost 2; bases outside the gene matches: 18. This CDR3 contains 19 residues. Germline V gene sequence: CDR1 SGHDT, CDR2 YYEEEE. The CDR3 here is CASSEGAASGETLQETQYF. Here the CDR3 DNA reads TGTGCCAGCAGCGAGGGAGCGGCTAGCGGGGAGACCCTTCAAGAGACCCAGTACTTC.